Listed below are T cell receptor beta chains from one sample, sequenced in a study of T cells and Merkel cell carcinoma outcomes. Here immunoSEQ multiplex PCR was the method, and the copy in TCRdb shows in-frame clones only, minus some. The sample records approximately 400 clones, roughly 88% being singletons. Specimen: tumor tissue from Merkel cell carcinoma. The receptor set was obtained from a human donor with Merkel cell carcinoma. Both conserved end residues are trimmed from each CDR3.

V gene	J gene	CDR3 protein
TRBV13	TRBJ1-2	TSSPGVRAGKDSYYGYT
TRBV7-9	TRBJ2-5	ASSRWDSQETQY
TRBV15	TRBJ1-1	ATSREEGIMNTEAF
TRBV30	TRBJ1-1	ACSGVEAF
TRBV9	TRBJ2-4	ASSVGSSGGARTQY
TRBV5-4	TRBJ2-2	ASRRGLAGGNTGELF
TRBV6-5	TRBJ1-4	ASSDRGPNEKLF
TRBV28	TRBJ1-2	ASSKRHGTVDGYT
TRBV4-3	TRBJ2-1	ASSSKRRGTYNEQF
TRBV28	TRBJ1-1	ASSFGGWNTEAF
TRBV5-1	TRBJ1-1	ASSFFGAGENTEAF
TRBV18	TRBJ1-2	ASSPDNYGYT
TRBV30	TRBJ1-3	AGSTGRNGNTIY
TRBV7-9	TRBJ1-2	ASSFTGQKNYGYT
TRBV28	TRBJ2-1	ASGGPSGQQF
TRBV11-3	TRBJ1-2	ASSSGQGTNYGYT
TRBV18	TRBJ1-4	ASSLGTGGNEKLF
TRBV7-9	TRBJ1-2	ASSLDRGYT
TRBV18	TRBJ2-3	ASSPGVGTDTQY
TRBV6-5	TRBJ1-6	ASRQGNNSPLH
TRBV7-9	TRBJ1-4	ASHSGQVAKKLF
TRBV7-2	TRBJ2-2	ASSLSRGNWELF
TRBV11-2	TRBJ1-2	ASSFLLNYGYT
TRBV11-2	TRBJ1-3	ASSPRVGGDTIY
TRBV11-2	TRBJ2-1	ASSSLTIVYNEQF
TRBV7-2	TRBJ2-3	ASSLTVAGGIDTQY
TRBV5-1	TRBJ1-1	ASSLDVSGNTEAF
TRBV4-2	TRBJ1-2	ASSQGTGDGYGYT
TRBV5-1	TRBJ2-5	ASRQGVGETQY
TRBV9	TRBJ2-5	ASSVDWSATQY
TRBV7-3	TRBJ2-2	ASRQTHGELF
TRBV30	TRBJ1-6	AWGTRPPHSYNSPLH